This T cell receptor (beta chain) stems from a study of blood T cell repertoires in COVID-19. Study processing details: Nucleated cell number was recorded as an estimate derived from reference gene primer amplification. Sequencing used immunoSEQ multiplex PCR; TCRdb keeps in-frame clones, though not all of them. The D gene and trimming were derived from the DNA, and the V and J assignments and clone size from that table. The sample lists 350,000 to 450,000 clones; around 83% were seen once. The V and J ends lost 2 bases and 1 base respectively, with 8 bases between them. There are 15 residues in the CDR3. The germline V gene encodes CDR1 MDHEN and CDR2 SYDVKM.

Source material: PBMCs or T cells enriched from blood (not recorded which). This chain joins TRBV28 and TRBJ1-4, with a possible D match to TRBD1 (5 bases). This clonotype was sampled from a woman in her forties or fifties who had recovered from COVID-19. The CDR3 nucleotides read TGTGCCAGCAGTTTAGCGGGGGTAACTAATGAAAAACTGTTTTTT. Translated, it gives CASSLAGVTNEKLFF.